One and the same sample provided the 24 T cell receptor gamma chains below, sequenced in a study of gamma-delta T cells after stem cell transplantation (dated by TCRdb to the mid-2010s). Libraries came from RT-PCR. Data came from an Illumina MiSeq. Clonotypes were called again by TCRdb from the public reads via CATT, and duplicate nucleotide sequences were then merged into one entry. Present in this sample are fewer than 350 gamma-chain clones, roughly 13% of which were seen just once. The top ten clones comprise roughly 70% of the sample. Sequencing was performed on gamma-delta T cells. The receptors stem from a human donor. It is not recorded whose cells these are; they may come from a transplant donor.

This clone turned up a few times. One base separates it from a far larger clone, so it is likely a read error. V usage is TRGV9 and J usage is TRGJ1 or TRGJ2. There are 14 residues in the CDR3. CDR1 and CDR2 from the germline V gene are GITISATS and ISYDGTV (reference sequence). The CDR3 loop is CALWTPPRYYKRLF. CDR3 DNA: TGTGCCTTGTGGACGCCTCCTAGGTATTATAAGAGACTCTTT.

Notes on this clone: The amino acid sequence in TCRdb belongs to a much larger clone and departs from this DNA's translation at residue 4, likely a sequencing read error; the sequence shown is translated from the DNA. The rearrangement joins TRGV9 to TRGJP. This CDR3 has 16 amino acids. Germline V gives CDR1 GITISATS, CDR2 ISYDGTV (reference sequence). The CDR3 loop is CALGEVEELGKKIKVF. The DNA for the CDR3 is TGTGCCTTGGGGGAGGTGGAAGAGTTGGGCAAAAAAATCAAGGTATTT.

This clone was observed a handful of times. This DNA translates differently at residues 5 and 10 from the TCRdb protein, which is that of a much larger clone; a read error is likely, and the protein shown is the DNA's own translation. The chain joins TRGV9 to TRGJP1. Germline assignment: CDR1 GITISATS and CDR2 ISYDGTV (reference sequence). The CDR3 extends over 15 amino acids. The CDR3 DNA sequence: TGTGCCTTGTGGGGGGTTTATACCACTAGTTGGTTCAAGATATTT. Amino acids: CALWGVYTTSWFKIF.

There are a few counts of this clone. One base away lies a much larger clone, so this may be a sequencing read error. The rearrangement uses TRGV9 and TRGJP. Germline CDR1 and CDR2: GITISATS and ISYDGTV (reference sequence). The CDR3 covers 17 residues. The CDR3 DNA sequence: TGTGCCTTGTGGGAGGTGCTTCAAGAGTCGGGCAAAAAAATCAAGGTATTT. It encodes CALWEVLQESGKKIKVF.

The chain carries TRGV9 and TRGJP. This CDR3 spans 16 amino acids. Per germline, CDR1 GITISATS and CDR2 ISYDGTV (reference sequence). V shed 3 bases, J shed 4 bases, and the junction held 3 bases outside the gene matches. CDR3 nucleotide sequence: TGTGCCTTGTGGGAGCCACAAGAGTTGGGCAAAAAAATCAAGGTATTT. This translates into CALWEPQELGKKIKVF.

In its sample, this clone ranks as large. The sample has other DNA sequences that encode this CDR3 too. The CDR3 nucleotides are TGTGCCTTGTGGGAGGTGGGGGAGTTGGGCAAAAAAATCAAGGTATTT. Amino acids: CALWEVGELGKKIKVF. The chain couples TRGV9 to TRGJP. The junction had 3 bases not matched to a gene; V was cut back by 0 bases and J by 7 bases. This CDR3 region has 16 residues. The V gene's germline CDR1 is GITISATS and CDR2 ISYDGTV (reference sequence).

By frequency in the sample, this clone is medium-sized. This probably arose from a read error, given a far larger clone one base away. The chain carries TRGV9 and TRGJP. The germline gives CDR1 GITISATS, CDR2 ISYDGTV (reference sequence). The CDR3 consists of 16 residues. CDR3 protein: CALWGNQELGKKNKVF. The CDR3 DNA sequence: TGTGCCTTGTGGGGGAACCAAGAGTTGGGCAAAAAAAACAAGGTATTT.

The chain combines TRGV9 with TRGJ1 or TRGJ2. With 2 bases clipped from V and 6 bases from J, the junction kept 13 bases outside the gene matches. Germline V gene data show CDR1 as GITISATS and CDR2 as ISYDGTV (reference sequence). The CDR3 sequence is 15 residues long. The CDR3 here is CALWEADLRGYKKLF. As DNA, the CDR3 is TGTGCCTTGTGGGAGGCGGACTTGAGGGGTTATAAGAAACTCTTT.

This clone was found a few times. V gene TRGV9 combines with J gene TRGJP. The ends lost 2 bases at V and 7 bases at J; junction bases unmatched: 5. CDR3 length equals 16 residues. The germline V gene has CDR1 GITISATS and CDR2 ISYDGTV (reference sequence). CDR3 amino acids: CALWEGLELGKKIKVF. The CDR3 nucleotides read TGTGCCTTGTGGGAGGGGCTGGAGTTGGGCAAAAAAATCAAGGTATTT.

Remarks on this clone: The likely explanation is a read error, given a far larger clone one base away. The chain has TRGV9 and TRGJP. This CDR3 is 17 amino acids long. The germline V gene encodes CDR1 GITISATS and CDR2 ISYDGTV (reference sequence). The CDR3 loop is CALWEEEQELGKKNKVF. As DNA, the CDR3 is TGTGCCTTGTGGGAGGAGGAACAAGAGTTGGGCAAAAAAAACAAGGTATTT.

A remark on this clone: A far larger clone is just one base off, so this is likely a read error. The CDR3 DNA follows: TGTGCCTTGTGGGAGCGACCCCGTTATTATAAGAAACTCTTT. It specifies CALWERPRYYKKLF. The rearrangement links TRGV9 to TRGJ1 or TRGJ2. This CDR3 region has 14 residues. From germline, CDR1 is GITISATS and CDR2 ISYDGTV (reference sequence). J was trimmed by 3 bases and V by 3 bases; bases with no gene match: 8.

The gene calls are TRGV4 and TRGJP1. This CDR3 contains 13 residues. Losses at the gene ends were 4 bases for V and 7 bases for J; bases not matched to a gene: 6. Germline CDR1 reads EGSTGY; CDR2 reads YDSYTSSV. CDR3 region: CATWEGFGWFKIF. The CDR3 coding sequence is TGTGCCACCTGGGAGGGGTTTGGTTGGTTCAAGATATTT.

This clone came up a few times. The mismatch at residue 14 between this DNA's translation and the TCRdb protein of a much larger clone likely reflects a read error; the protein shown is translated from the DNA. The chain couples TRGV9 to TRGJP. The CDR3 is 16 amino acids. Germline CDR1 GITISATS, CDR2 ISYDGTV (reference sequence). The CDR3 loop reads CALWEVLELGKKIEVF. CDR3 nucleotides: TGTGCCTTGTGGGAAGTTCTTGAGTTGGGCAAAAAAATCGAGGTATTT.

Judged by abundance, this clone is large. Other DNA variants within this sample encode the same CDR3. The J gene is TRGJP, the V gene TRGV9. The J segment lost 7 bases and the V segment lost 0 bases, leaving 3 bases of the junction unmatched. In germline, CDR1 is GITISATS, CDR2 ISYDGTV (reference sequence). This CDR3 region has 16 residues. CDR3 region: CALWEVPELGKKIKVF. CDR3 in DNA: TGTGCCTTGTGGGAGGTGCCCGAGTTGGGCAAAAAAATCAAGGTATTT.

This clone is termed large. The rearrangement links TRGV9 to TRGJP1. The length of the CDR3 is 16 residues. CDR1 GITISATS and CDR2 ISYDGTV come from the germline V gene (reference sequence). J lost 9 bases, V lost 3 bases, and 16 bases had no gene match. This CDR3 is CALWEPTFVISWFKIF. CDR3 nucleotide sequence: TGTGCCTTGTGGGAGCCGACATTTGTGATCAGTTGGTTCAAGATATTT.

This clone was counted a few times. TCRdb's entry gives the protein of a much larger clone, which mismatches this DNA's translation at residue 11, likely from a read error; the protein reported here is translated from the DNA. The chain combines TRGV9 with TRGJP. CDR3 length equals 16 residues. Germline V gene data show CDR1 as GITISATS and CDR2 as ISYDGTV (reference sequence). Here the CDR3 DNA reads TGTGCCTTGTGGGGGAACCAAGAGTTGGGCAATAAAATCAAGGTATTT. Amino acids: CALWGNQELGNKIKVF.

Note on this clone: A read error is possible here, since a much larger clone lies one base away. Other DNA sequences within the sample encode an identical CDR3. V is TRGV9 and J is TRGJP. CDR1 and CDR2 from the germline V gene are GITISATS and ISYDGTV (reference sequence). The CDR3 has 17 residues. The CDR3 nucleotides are TGTGCCTTATGGGAGGCCACCCAAGAGTTGGGCAAAAAAATCAAGGTATTT. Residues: CALWEATQELGKKIKVF.

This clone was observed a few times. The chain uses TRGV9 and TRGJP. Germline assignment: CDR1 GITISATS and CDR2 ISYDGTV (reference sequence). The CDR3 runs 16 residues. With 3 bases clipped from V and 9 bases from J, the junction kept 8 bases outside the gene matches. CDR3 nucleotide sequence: TGTGCCTTGTGGGAGCTTCAGGGGTTGGGCAAAAAAATCAAGGTATTT. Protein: CALWELQGLGKKIKVF.

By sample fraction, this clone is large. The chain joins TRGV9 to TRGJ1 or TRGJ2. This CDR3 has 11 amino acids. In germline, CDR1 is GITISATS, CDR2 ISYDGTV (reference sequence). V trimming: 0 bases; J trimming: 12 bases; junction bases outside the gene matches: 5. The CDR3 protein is CALWEVGWKLF. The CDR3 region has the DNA TGTGCCTTGTGGGAGGTGGGGTGGAAACTCTTT.

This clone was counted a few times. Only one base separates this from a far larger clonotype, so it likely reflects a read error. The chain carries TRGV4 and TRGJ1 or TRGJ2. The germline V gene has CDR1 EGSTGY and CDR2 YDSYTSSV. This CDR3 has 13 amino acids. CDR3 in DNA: TGTGCCACCCGGGATGGGGATTATTATAAGAAACTCTTT. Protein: CATRDGDYYKKLF.

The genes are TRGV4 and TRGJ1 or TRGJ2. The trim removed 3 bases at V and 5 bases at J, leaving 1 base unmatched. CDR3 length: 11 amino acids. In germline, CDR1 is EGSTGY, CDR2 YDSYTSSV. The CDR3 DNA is TGTGCCACCTGGGATCATTATAAGAAACTCTTT. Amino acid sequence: CATWDHYKKLF.

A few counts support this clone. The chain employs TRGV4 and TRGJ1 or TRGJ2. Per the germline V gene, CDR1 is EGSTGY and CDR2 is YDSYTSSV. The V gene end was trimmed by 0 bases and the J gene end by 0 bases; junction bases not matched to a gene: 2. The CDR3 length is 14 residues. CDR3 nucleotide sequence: TGTGCCACCTGGGATGGGCCGAATTATTATAAGAAACTCTTT. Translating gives CATWDGPNYYKKLF.

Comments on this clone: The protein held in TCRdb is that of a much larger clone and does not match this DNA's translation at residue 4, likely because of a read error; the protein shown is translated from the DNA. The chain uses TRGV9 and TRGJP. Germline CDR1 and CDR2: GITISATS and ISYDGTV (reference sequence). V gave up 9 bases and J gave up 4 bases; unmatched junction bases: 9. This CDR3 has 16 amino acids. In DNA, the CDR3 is TGTGCCTTGCGGGGGAACCAAGAGTTGGGCAAAAAAATCAAGGTATTT. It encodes CALRGNQELGKKIKVF.

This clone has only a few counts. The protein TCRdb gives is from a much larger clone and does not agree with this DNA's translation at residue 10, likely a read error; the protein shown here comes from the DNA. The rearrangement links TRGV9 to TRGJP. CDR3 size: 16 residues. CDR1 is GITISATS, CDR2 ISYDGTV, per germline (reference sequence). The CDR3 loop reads CALWERQELDKKIKVF. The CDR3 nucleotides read TGTGCCTTGTGGGAGCGGCAAGAGTTGGACAAAAAAATCAAGGTATTT.